A single sample is the source of the 30 T cell receptor beta chains below, sequenced in a study of blood T cells in healthy people across ages. Sample-barcoded 5' priming and a J-beta primer mix drove a second PCR of about 6 to 11 cycles. A single record per CDR3 protein comes from TCRdb applying MiXCR to the 5' RACE reads. The data hold some 850,000 distinct CDR3 sequences, with roughly 24% observed a single time. The same sample was also used in a study of T cells of mothers and their children.

The source material was blood. The receptors here all came from a boy under 18 in good health.

V gene TRBV7-2 combines with J gene TRBJ2-1, with D tentatively TRBD2 (7 bases). CDR3 length: 15 amino acids. Trimming cost V 8 bases and J 4 bases, with 18 bases left between them. Germline lookup yields CDR1 SGHTA and CDR2 FQGNSA. The chain's CDR3 is CASSPGGAVYNEQFF. CDR3 coding DNA: TGTGCCAGCTCGCCTGGGGGGGCCGTTTACAATGAGCAGTTCTTC.

The chain is built from TRBV7-9 and TRBJ1-6, with a tentative D call TRBD1 (6 bases). Germline V gene sequence: CDR1 SEHNR, CDR2 FQNEAQ (reference sequence). This CDR3 has 15 amino acids. Trimming cost V 5 bases and J 7 bases, with 15 bases left between them. CDR3 bases: TGTGCCAGCAGCGCCCACGGACAGAGAAATTCACCCCTCCACTTT. Translation: CASSAHGQRNSPLHF.

The rearrangement uses TRBV10-2 and TRBJ2-1; TRBD2 matches at 14 bases. This CDR3 is 15 amino acids long. With V trimmed by 4 bases and J by 8 bases, 4 bases remained unmatched. The V gene's germline CDR1 is WSHSY and CDR2 SAAADI. The CDR3 region has the DNA TGCGCCAGCAGTGGACTAGCGGGGGGGCCTTATGAGCAGTTCTTC. This codes for CASSGLAGGPYEQFF.

The gene calls are TRBV28 and TRBJ1-2; TRBD1 agrees at 9 bases. The junction had 6 bases not matched to a gene; V was cut back by 3 bases and J by 4 bases. The CDR3 extends over 15 amino acids. The germline V gene encodes CDR1 MDHEN and CDR2 SYDVKM. The CDR3 protein is CASSLLGTGSYGYTF. CDR3 in DNA: TGTGCCAGCAGTTTGTTAGGGACAGGGAGCTATGGCTACACCTTC.

This clonotype has a single count. The V call is TRBV7-9, the J call TRBJ2-6; 12 bases are shared with TRBD2. The germline V gene has CDR1 SEHNR and CDR2 FQNEAQ (reference sequence). The V segment lost 5 bases and the J segment 10 bases; nucleotides outside the gene matches: 15. CDR3 length: 18 amino acids. The CDR3 nucleotides read TGTGCCAGCAGCCCCTGGACTAGCGGGGACCCCCTAGGAAACGTCCTGACTTTC. Translating gives CASSPWTSGDPLGNVLTF. Variable domain in full (rest from reference TRBV7-9 and TRBJ2-6): DTGVSQNPRHKITKRGQNVTFRCDPISEHNRLYWYRQTLGQGPEFLTYFQNEAQLEKSRLLSDRFSAERPKGSFSTLEIQRTEQGDSAMYLCASSPWTSGDPLGNVLTFGAGSRLTVL.

This clonotype was observed a handful of times. The chain uses TRBV20-1 and TRBJ2-7; 15 bases align to TRBD2. The CDR3 contains 15 residues. J lost 4 bases, V lost 3 bases, and 4 bases had no gene match. The germline V gene encodes CDR1 DFQATT and CDR2 SNEGSKA (reference sequence). CDR3 region: CSARRTSGGAYEQYF. The CDR3 region has the DNA TGCAGTGCTAGGAGGACTAGCGGGGGGGCTTACGAGCAGTACTTC.

The rearrangement joins TRBV20-1 to TRBJ2-1, with 7 bases that match TRBD2. The assigned J gene may be wrong: the sequence end matches TRBJ2-7 better. CDR1 is DFQATT, CDR2 SNEGSKA, per germline (reference sequence). CDR3 length equals 16 residues. CDR3 DNA sequence: TGCAGTGCTAGGTCTAGCGGACACCACGACTACTACGAGCAGTACTTC. Its protein is CSARSSGHHDYYEQYF.

J is TRBJ2-1 and V is TRBV29-1; 8 bases are a match to TRBD2. Trimming removed 3 bases from V and 2 bases from J; junction bases left unmatched: 3. CDR1 and CDR2 from the germline V gene are SQVTM and ANQGSEA. The CDR3 runs to 14 residues. CDR3 nucleotide sequence: TGCAGCGTTGAGGGCGGGGGGACCTACAATGAGCAGTTCTTC. It codes for CSVEGGGTYNEQFF.

This clonotype was observed many times. The genes are TRBV6-5 and TRBJ1-4; a possible D gene is TRBD1 (5 bases). CDR1 and CDR2 (germline): MNHEY, SVGAGI. The CDR3 extends over 15 amino acids. Trimming shortened V by 2 bases and J by 3 bases, and 10 bases separated the two germline ends. Written as DNA, the CDR3 is TGTGCCAGCAGTTACGTACGGGGGGCTAATGAAAAACTGTTTTTT. Its protein is CASSYVRGANEKLFF.

Note on this clonotype: A much larger clone differs by one base, so this may be a read error. V and J are TRBV5-1 and TRBJ2-5, with D possibly TRBD1 on 6 matching bases. The J call is uncertain, as TRBJ2-1 better fits the DNA end. Per germline, CDR1 SGHRS and CDR2 YFSETQ. This CDR3 has 14 residues. CDR3 sequence: CASSPEQGSYEQFF. In DNA form, the CDR3 reads TGCGCCAGCAGCCCCGAGCAGGGGTCCTACGAGCAGTTCTTC.

The chain combines TRBV4-1 with TRBJ2-5; TRBD2 aligns across 11 bases. Germline V lookup: CDR1 MGHRA, CDR2 YSYEKL. Trimming cost V 1 base and J 3 bases; bases outside gene matches: 4. The CDR3 has 16 residues. CDR3 sequence: CASSQVGLAVKETQYF. The DNA of the CDR3 is TGCGCCAGCAGCCAAGTGGGACTAGCGGTTAAAGAGACCCAGTACTTC.

The rearrangement links TRBV21-1 to TRBJ2-2. TRBV21-1 is flagged as a pseudogene. CDR3 length equals 16 residues. The CDR3, as DNA: TGTGCCAGCAGCAATGGGATCTCACCTAACACCGGGGAGCTGTTTTTT. Amino acids: CASSNGISPNTGELFF.

The chain has TRBV7-4 and TRBJ1-5; tentative D call: TRBD1 (5 bases). Germline V lookup: CDR1 SGHVT, CDR2 SQSDAQ. V gave up 1 base and J gave up 7 bases, with 11 bases separating them. The CDR3 is 14 amino acids. CDR3 sequence (DNA): TGTGCCAGCAGCTTAGGCAGGGATAGGCAGCCCCAGCATTTT. Its protein product is CASSLGRDRQPQHF.

This clonotype has just a few counts. The gene calls are TRBV20-1 and TRBJ2-5; D possibly uses TRBD1 or TRBD2 (6 bases each). The V end lost 1 base, the J end lost 5 bases, and 14 bases lay between the germline ends. Germline V CDR1 and CDR2: DFQATT, SNEGSKA (reference sequence). The CDR3 totals 14 residues. The CDR3 DNA is TGCAGTGCTAGAGTGCACGGGGGCTGGGAGACCCAGTACTTC. It specifies CSARVHGGWETQYF.

The V and J genes are TRBV5-1 and TRBJ1-5, with D possibly being TRBD1 (6 bases). V was pared by 0 bases and J by 7 bases, with 14 bases between. The germline CDR1 and CDR2 sequences are SGHRS and YFSETQ. The CDR3 consists of 15 residues. CDR3 amino acids: CASSLDPGVRQPQHF. The CDR3 coding sequence is TGCGCCAGCAGCTTGGACCCAGGGGTGAGGCAGCCCCAGCATTTT.

This clonotype was observed a handful of times. The chain has TRBV20-1 and TRBJ2-5, with D possibly being TRBD1 or TRBD2 (5 bases each). The CDR3 loop spans 12 amino acids. V lost 5 bases, J lost 5 bases, and 12 bases lay in between. Germline lookup yields CDR1 DFQATT and CDR2 SNEGSKA (reference sequence). In nucleotides, the CDR3 is TGCAGTGCTTCCGGGGCGGAGGAGACCCAGTACTTC. It encodes CSASGAEETQYF.

Points on this clonotype: One end of the junction varies from germline; a read error may be responsible. CDR3 in DNA: TGCAGTGCTAGCCCCCCAAACTATGGCCACACCTTC. Its protein product is CSASPPNYGHTF. V usage is TRBV20-1 and J usage is TRBJ1-2; D call uncertain. In germline, CDR1 is DFQATT, CDR2 SNEGSKA (reference sequence). The CDR3 covers 12 residues.

In this sample, this clonotype turned up a few times. The genes are TRBV29-1 and TRBJ2-7; D not resolved. The V gene lost 1 base and the J gene lost 3 bases, with 10 bases spanning the gap. The CDR3 loop spans 13 amino acids. Per the germline V gene, CDR1 is SQVTM and CDR2 is ANQGSEA. In DNA form, the CDR3 reads TGCAGCGTTGAAGCGCAGGCTTACTACGAGCAGTACTTC. The encoded protein is CSVEAQAYYEQYF.

The J gene is TRBJ2-3, the V gene TRBV7-2; a weak D match, TRBD2 (5 bases). Per the germline V gene, CDR1 is SGHTA and CDR2 is FQGNSA. The CDR3 is made up of 14 amino acids. V lost 5 bases and J lost 2, with 11 bases in between. The CDR3 region is CASSPGLYTDTQYF. DNA of the CDR3: TGTGCCAGCAGCCCCGGACTTTACACAGATACGCAGTATTTT.

This clonotype came up many times. A junction boundary mismatches the germline segment, possibly from a read error. The chain recombines TRBV5-1 with TRBJ2-7; 9 nucleotides match TRBD1. Germline CDR1 reads SGHRS; CDR2 reads YFSETQ. This CDR3 comprises 15 residues. CDR3 nucleotide sequence: TGTGCCAGCAGTTTGGGGGGGACAGGGTCCTACGAGCAGTACTTC. It translates to CASSLGGTGSYEQYF.

The J gene is TRBJ1-4, the V gene TRBV29-1; 7 nucleotides match TRBD1. The CDR3 extends over 13 amino acids. Germline CDR1 and CDR2: SQVTM and ANQGSEA. V lost 6 bases, J lost 1 base, and 2 bases stayed unmatched. The CDR3 DNA reads TGCAGCGTACGACAGGGAACTAATGAAAAACTGTTTTTT. This sequence encodes CSVRQGTNEKLFF.

This rearrangement joins TRBV11-1 to TRBJ2-1; perhaps TRBD2 as D (6 bases). V was cut by 10 bases and J by 4 bases, with 8 bases left in between. Per the germline V gene, CDR1 is SGHAT and CDR2 is FQDESV (reference sequence). CDR3 size: 11 residues. The CDR3 sequence is CATRGYNEQFF. The DNA for the CDR3 is TGTGCCACCCGGGGGTACAATGAGCAGTTCTTC.

The V gene is TRBV14, the J gene TRBJ2-1; either TRBD1 or TRBD2 may supply D (5 bases each). This CDR3 spans 14 amino acids. Trimming shortened V by 10 bases and J by 5 bases, and 18 bases separated the two germline ends. Germline values: CDR1 SGHDN, CDR2 FVKESK. DNA of the CDR3: TGTGCCAAATACCGGGGCCGGATAGACAATGAGCAGTTCTTC. It translates to CAKYRGRIDNEQFF. Looking up the rest from reference TRBV14 and TRBJ2-1 gives the full variable domain: EAGVTQFPSHSVIEKGQTVTLRCDPISGHDNLYWYRRVMGKEIKFLLHFVKESKQDESGMPNNRFLAERTGGTYSTLKVQPAELEDSGVYFCAKYRGRIDNEQFFGPGTRLTVL.

The chain couples TRBV20-1 to TRBJ2-7, with 13 bases fitting TRBD2. This CDR3 region has 17 residues. V was clipped by 1 base and J by 0 bases; unmatched bases: 6. Per the germline V gene, CDR1 is DFQATT and CDR2 is SNEGSKA (reference sequence). CDR3 region: CSARGPGLAGSSYEQYF. The CDR3 DNA reads TGCAGTGCTAGAGGGCCGGGACTAGCGGGGAGCTCCTACGAGCAGTACTTC.

This clonotype was found a few times. This chain links TRBV29-1 with TRBJ2-2, with 7 bases matching TRBD2. The germline gives CDR1 SQVTM, CDR2 ANQGSEA. The CDR3 length is 14 residues. The J segment lost 5 bases and the V segment lost 7 bases, leaving 10 bases of the junction unmatched. In nucleotides, the CDR3 is TGCAGCGGCGGGAGAGGGGACCTAACCGGGGAGCTGTTTTTT. It encodes CSGGRGDLTGELFF.

This clonotype came up a few times. V is TRBV7-9 and J is TRBJ2-3, with D maybe TRBD2 (6 bases). V dropped 3 bases and J dropped 0 bases, with 10 bases sitting between them. This CDR3 region has 15 residues. Per the germline V gene, CDR1 is SEHNR and CDR2 is FQNEAQ (reference sequence). CDR3 in amino acids: CASSFLAESTDTQYF. CDR3 in DNA: TGTGCCAGCAGCTTTTTAGCGGAAAGCACAGATACGCAGTATTTT.

The J gene is TRBJ1-2, the V gene TRBV27, with D unclear. Between the trimmed V and J ends, which lost 5 bases and 5 bases, there was a span of 6 bases. This CDR3 region has 11 residues. CDR1 is MNHEY and CDR2 is SMNVEV in the germline V gene (reference sequence). Written as DNA, the CDR3 is TGTGCCAGCAGTCAGGCGTATGGCTACACCTTC. It translates to CASSQAYGYTF.

V and J are TRBV7-3 and TRBJ2-5, with 11 bases lining up with TRBD2. Trimming removed 5 bases from V and 1 base from J; junction bases left unmatched: 6. The CDR3 totals 16 residues. CDR1 and CDR2 from the germline V gene are SGHTA and FQGTGA. CDR3 region: CASSLSGTSGQETQYF. The CDR3 DNA reads as TGTGCCAGCAGCCTATCCGGGACTAGCGGCCAAGAGACCCAGTACTTC. Full variable domain (remainder filled in from reference TRBV7-3 and TRBJ2-5): GAGVSQTPSNKVTEKGKYVELRCDPISGHTALYWYRQSLGQGPEFLIYFQGTGAADDSGLPNDRFFAVRPEGSVSTLKIQRTERGDSAVYLCASSLSGTSGQETQYFGPGTRLLVL.

The chain combines TRBV20-1 with TRBJ2-1, with D unresolved. Trimming removed 0 bases at V and 5 bases at J, with 11 bases between. The length of the CDR3 is 14 residues. Germline V gives CDR1 DFQATT, CDR2 SNEGSKA (reference sequence). For the CDR3, the DNA is TGCAGTGCTAGAGATCTCTTTGGGAACAATGAGCAGTTCTTC. Amino acids: CSARDLFGNNEQFF.

The rearrangement joins TRBV7-2 to TRBJ2-3, with 8 positions matching TRBD2. Germline V lookup: CDR1 SGHTA, CDR2 FQGNSA. The CDR3 is made up of 15 amino acids. Unmatched junction bases numbered 7, after V lost 2 bases and J lost 6 bases. The CDR3 coding sequence is TGTGCCAGCAGCTTAATGGGGTTAGCGGGGGATACGCAGTATTTT. It translates to CASSLMGLAGDTQYF.